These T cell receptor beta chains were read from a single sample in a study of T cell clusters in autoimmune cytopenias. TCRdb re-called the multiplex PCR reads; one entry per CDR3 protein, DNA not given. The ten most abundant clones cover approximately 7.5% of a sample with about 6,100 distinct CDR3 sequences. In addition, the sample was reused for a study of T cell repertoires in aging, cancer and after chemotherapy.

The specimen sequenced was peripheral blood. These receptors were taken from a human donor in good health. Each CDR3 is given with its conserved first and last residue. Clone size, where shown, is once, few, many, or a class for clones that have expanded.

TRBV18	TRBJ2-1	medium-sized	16	CASSRGLAGDYNEQFF
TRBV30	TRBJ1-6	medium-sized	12	CAWNLLDSPLHF
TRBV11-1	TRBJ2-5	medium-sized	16	CASSSYGGAVGETQYF
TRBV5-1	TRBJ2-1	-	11	CASSFLNEQFF
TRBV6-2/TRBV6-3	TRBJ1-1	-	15	CASINRGMGETEAFF
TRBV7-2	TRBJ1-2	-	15	CASSLFDRSTLGYTF
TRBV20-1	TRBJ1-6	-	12	CSARGFNSPLHF
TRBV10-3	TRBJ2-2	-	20	CAIRQVPGLAEIANTGELFF
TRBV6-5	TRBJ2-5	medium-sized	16	CASRERQGAQQETQYF
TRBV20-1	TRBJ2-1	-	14	CSARPGQVDIEQFF
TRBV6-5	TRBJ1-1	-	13	CASSGLDEPEAFF
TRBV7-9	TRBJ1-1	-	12	CASSLAQGSAFF
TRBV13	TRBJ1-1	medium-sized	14	CASRTGGLNTEAFF
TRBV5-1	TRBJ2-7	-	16	CASSLDSGTFSQEQYF
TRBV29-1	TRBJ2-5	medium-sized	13	CSVEQGGGETQYF
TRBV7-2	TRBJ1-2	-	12	CASSLARYGYTF
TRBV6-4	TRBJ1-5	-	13	CASSPGRGQPQHF
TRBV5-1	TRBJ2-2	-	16	CASSLAKGGETGELFF
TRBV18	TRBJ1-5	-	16	CASSPIGGQKYQPQHF
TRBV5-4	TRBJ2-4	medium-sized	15	CASSLAQGSMNIQYF
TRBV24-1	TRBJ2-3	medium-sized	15	CATSTPRGAGDTQYF
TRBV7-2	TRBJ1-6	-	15	CASSPLGSSNSPLHF
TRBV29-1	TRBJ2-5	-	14	CSAATSGGAETQYF
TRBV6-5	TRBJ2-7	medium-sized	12	CASSRGSYEQYF
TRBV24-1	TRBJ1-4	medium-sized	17	CATSDLCQRRANEKLFF
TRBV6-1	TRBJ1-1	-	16	CASSPLSTGVWTEAFF
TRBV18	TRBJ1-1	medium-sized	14	CASSPPVLGAEAFF
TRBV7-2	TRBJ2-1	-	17	CASSQGGGDSPYNEQFF
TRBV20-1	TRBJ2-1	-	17	CSASPSGGGYSYNEQFF
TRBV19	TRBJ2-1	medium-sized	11	CASSNLNEQFF
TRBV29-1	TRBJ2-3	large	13	CSVEPGSTDTQYF
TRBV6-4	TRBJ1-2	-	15	CASSDSAEGTYGYTF
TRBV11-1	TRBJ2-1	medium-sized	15	CASSFLLADYNEQFF
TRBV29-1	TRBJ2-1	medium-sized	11	CSGQRSDEQFF
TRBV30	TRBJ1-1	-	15	CAWGGATGLNTEAFF
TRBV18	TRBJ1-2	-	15	CASSPGGDTVYGYTF
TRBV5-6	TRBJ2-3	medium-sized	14	CASSLGDRTDTQYF
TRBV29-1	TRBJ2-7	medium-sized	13	CSVWTVSAYEQYF
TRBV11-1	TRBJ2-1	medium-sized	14	CASSGAQRVDEQFF
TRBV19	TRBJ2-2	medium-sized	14	CATKGALDTGELFF
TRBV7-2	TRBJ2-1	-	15	CASSLEGGLFNEQFF
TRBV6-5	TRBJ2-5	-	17	CASRGGLAGGPPETQYF
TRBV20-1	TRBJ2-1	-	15	CSAPRTSGPGDEQFF
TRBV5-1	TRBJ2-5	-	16	CASSSTSQGAQETQYF